This TCR beta chain originates from a study of a mutant IDH1 vaccine in newly diagnosed glioma. Overall study: Treated individuals were roughly 62% male and roughly 40% female, averaging about 40 years of age.

Libraries were prepared by immunoSEQ multiplex PCR; TCRdb keeps only in-frame clonotypes and omits some of them. There are under 80,000 clones in the sample; around 86% occur only once, and about 3% lies in the top ten. V dropped 1 base and J dropped 15; count of bases not matched to a gene: 11. CDR1 is SGHVS and CDR2 is FNYEAQ in the germline V gene. The CDR3 contains 15 residues. Time point of the sample: baseline, week 1 (first vaccination visit). Treatment denoted: pre-vaccination baseline after standard-of-care therapy. The donors had new WHO grade 3 or 4 astrocytomas; these were IDH1-mutant and ATRX-lost.

The chain carries TRBV7-6 and TRBJ2-1; 11 bases are shared with TRBD2. The sequencing here drew on PBMCs, taken from a glioma patient treated with radiotherapy, temozolomide or both. The TCR sequence derives from a man younger than 45 with glioma. In DNA, the CDR3 is TGTGCCAGCAGCTTAGGTAGCGGGGGGGCTGGCTCGTGGTTCTTC. This sequence encodes CASSLGSGGAGSWFF.